This T cell receptor (beta chain) was sequenced for a study of CD8 T cells in ankylosing spondylitis. TCRdb passed the 5' RACE reads through MiXCR, listing each CDR3 protein once. The sample gives over 100,000 distinct CDR3 sequences, 11% of which show up once; about 4% is in the top ten. This clonotype was seen repeatedly, ten times or more. In germline, CDR1 is MGHRA, CDR2 YSYEKL. This CDR3 contains 15 residues. With 4 bases removed from V and 7 bases from J, the gap between germline ends came to 17 bases. Source material: blood, either unsorted or a sorted T cell fraction (not recorded which). The rearrangement links TRBV4-1 to TRBJ2-1; D is possibly TRBD1 or TRBD2 (5 bases each). The source is a female donor with ankylosing spondylitis or in good health (not recorded which). The CDR3 coding sequence is TGCGCCAGCAGCCTTCGAACCGGGACCGGGAATGAGCAGTTCTTC. Amino acids: CASSLRTGTGNEQFF.